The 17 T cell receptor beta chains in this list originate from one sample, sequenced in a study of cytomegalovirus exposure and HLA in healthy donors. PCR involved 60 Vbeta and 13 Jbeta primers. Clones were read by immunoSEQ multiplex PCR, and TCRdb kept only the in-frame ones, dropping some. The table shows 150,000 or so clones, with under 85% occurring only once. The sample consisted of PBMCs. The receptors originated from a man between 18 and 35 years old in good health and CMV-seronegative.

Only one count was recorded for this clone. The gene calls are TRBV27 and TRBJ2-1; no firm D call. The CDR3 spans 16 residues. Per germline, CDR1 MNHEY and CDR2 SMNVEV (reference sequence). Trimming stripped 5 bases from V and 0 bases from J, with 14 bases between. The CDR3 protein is CASSHQASSSYNEQFF. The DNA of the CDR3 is TGTGCCAGCAGTCACCAGGCCTCGAGCTCCTACAATGAGCAGTTCTTC.

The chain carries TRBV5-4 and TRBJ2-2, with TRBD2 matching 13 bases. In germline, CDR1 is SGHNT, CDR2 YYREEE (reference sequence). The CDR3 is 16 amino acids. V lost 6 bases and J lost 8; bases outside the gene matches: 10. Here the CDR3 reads CASTILAGGPTGELFF. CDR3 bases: TGTGCCAGCACGATACTAGCGGGGGGGCCGACGGGGGAGCTGTTTTTT.

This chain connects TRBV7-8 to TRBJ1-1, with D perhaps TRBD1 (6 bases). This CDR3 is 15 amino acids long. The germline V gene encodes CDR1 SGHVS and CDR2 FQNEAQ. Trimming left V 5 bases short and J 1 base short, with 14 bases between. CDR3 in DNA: TGTGCCAGCAGCCCACCCGGGACACCGAACACTGAAGCTTTCTTT. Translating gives CASSPPGTPNTEAFF.

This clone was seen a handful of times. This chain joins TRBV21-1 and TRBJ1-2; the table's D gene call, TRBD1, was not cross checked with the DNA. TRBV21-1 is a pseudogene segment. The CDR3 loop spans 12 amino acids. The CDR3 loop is CASSKRGQRYTF. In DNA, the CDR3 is TGTGCCAGCAGCAAACGCGGACAACGCTACACCTTC.

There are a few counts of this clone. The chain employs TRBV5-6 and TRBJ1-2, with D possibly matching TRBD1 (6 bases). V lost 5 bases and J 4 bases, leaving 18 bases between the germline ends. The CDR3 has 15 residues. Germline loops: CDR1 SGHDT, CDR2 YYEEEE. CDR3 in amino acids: CASRLQGSSLYGYTF. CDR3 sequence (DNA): TGTGCCAGCAGGTTACAGGGTTCCTCCCTCTATGGCTACACCTTC.

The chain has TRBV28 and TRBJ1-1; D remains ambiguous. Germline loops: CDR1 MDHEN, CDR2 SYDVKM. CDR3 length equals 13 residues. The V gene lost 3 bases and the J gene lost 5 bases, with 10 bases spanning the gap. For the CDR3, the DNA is TGTGCCAGCAGTTTCGGGGTAGGAACTGAAGCTTTCTTT. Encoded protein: CASSFGVGTEAFF. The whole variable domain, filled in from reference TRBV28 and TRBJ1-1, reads DVKVTQSSRYLVKRTGEKVFLECVQDMDHENMFWYRQDPGLGLRLIYFSYDVKMKEKGDIPEGYSVSREKKERFSLILESASTNQTSMYLCASSFGVGTEAFFGQGTRLTVV.

This CDR3 is CASSQFRTAAGGYTF. The CDR3 region has the DNA TGTGCCAGCAGCCAATTTAGGACGGCCGCGGGGGGCTACACCTTC. V is TRBV14 and J is TRBJ1-2; no clear D. Trimming cost V 2 bases and J 8 bases, with 18 bases left between them. Germline V gives CDR1 SGHDN, CDR2 FVKESK. The CDR3 consists of 15 residues.

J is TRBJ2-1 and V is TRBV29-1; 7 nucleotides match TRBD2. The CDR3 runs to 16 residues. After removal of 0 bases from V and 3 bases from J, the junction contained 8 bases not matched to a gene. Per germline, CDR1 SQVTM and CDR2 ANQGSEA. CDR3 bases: TGCAGCGTTGAAGATCTACGCGGGGGAGGCTACAATGAGCAGTTCTTC. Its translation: CSVEDLRGGGYNEQFF.

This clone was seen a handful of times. CDR3 nucleotides: TGCAGCTCCCACCGGGGATCCTACAATGAGCAGTTCTTC. This translates into CSSHRGSYNEQFF. The chain carries TRBV29-1 and TRBJ2-1; maybe TRBD2 (5 bases). Trimming cost V 8 bases and J 1 base, with 12 bases left between them. This CDR3 is 13 amino acids long. CDR1 is SQVTM and CDR2 is ANQGSEA in the germline V gene.

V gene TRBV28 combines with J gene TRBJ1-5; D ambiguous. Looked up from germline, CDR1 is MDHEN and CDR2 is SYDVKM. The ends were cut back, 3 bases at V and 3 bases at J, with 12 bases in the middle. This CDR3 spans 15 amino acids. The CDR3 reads CASSFGGSINQPQHF. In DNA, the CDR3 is TGTGCCAGCAGTTTCGGCGGATCTATCAATCAGCCCCAGCATTTT.

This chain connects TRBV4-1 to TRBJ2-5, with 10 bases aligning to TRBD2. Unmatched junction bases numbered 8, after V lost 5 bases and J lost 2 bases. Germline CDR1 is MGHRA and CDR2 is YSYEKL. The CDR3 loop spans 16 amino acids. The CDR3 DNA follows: TGCGCCAGCAGCAGGGGTAGCGGGGGGTTTCAAGAGACCCAGTACTTC. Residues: CASSRGSGGFQETQYF.

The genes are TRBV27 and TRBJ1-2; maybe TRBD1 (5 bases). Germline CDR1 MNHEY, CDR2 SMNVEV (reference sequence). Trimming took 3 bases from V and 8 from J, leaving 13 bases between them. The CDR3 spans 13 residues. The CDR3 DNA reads TGTGCCAGCAGTTTGGAGGGAAGGGACGGCTACACCTTC. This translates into CASSLEGRDGYTF.

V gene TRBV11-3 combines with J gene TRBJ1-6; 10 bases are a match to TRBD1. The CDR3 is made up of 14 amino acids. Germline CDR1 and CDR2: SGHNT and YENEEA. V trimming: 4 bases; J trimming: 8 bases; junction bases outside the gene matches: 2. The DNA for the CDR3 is TGTGCCAGCAGCTCCGGACAGGGGGATTCACCCCTCCACTTT. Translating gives CASSSGQGDSPLHF.

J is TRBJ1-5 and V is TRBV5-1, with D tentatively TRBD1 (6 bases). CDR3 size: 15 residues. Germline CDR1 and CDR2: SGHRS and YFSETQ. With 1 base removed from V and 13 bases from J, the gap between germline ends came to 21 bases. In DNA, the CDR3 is TGCGCCAGCAGCTTGTTCTCGGGACATTTTCTACCGCAGCATTTT. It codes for CASSLFSGHFLPQHF.

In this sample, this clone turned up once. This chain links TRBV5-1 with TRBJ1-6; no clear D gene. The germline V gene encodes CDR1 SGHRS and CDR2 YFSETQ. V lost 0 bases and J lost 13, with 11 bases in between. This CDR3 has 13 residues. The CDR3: CASSLVGANPLHF. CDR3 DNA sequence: TGCGCCAGCAGCTTGGTAGGAGCCAATCCCCTCCACTTT.

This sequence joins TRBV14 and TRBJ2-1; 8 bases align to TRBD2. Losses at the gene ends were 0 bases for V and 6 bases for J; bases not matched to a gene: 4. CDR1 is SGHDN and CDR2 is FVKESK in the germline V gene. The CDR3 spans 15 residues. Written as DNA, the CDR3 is TGTGCCAGCAGCCAAGATTTAGCGGGGACCAATGAGCAGTTCTTC. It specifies CASSQDLAGTNEQFF.

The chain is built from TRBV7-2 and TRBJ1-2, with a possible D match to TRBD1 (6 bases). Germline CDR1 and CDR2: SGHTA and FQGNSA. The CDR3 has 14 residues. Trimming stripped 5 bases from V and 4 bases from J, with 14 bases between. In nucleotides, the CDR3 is TGTGCCAGCAGCCCGCAAAGGGGGACCTATGGCTACACCTTC. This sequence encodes CASSPQRGTYGYTF.